Listed below are T cell receptor beta chains from one sample, sequenced in a study of cytomegalovirus exposure and HLA in healthy donors. Assay: immunoSEQ multiplex PCR; the TCRdb copy retains only in-frame clones and omits some. Seen here are over 150,000 clones, about 80% observed once, and the top ten hold roughly 9%. The sample was PBMCs. These receptor sequences come from a man aged 18 to 35 in good health and CMV-seropositive. CDR3s include the opening cysteine and the closing phenylalanine or tryptophan. The D gene is left open where the match is weak. Size is omitted from some rows. Given values are once, few, many or a class for expanded clones.

TRBJ2-5 | NA | TRBD1 | TRBV5-1 | TGCGCCAGCAGATGGACAGGGGGCGAGGAGACCCAGTACTTC | CASRWTGGEETQYF
TRBJ1-6 | NA | NA | TRBV19 | TGTGCCAGTAGTAAGCGTGGCTCGATCGGGTCCTATAATTCACCCCTCCACTTT | CASSKRGSIGSYNSPLHF
TRBJ2-1 | NA | NA | TRBV7-8 | TGTGCCAGCAGCCTAGGAGGTGGGTCAGGAAGGGGTGAGCAGTTCTTC | CASSLGGGSGRGEQFF
TRBJ2-1 | NA | NA | TRBV6-5 | TGTGCCAGCAGACAGACAGGAGAATACAATGAGCAGTTCTTC | CASRQTGEYNEQFF
TRBJ2-3 | NA | TRBD2 | TRBV30 | TGTGCCTGGAGTGAGGGGAGCGGGAGGACAGATACGCAGTATTTT | CAWSEGSGRTDTQYF
TRBJ2-2 | NA | TRBD2 | TRBV9 | TGTGCCAGCAGCGTAGTCGAGCGGGAGATCAGGGGAGAGCTGTTTTTT | CASSVVEREIRGELFF
TRBJ2-5 | few | TRBD2 | TRBV28 | TGTGCCAGCAGTACTGACAGGCTATCTAGCGGGAGGTCGTTGGAGACCCAGTACTTC | CASSTDRLSSGRSLETQYF
TRBJ2-7 | NA | TRBD1 | TRBV2 | TGTGCCAGCAGTGAAATTGGGACAGGGACGAACTTC | CASSEIGTGTNF
TRBJ2-5 | NA | NA | TRBV5-1 | TGCGCCAGCAGCCCGGGACCGCGGAGGGGAGAGACCCAGTACTTC | CASSPGPRRGETQYF
TRBJ2-3 | NA | NA | TRBV14 | TGTGCCAGCAGTGGCGGGGGCGCTGGGACAGATACGCAGTATTTT | CASSGGGAGTDTQYF
TRBJ2-7 | NA | TRBD2 | TRBV11-2 | TGTGCCAGCAGCTCTCGTAGCGGGAGCTCCTACGAGCAGTACTTC | CASSSRSGSSYEQYF
TRBJ2-5 | few | TRBD2 | TRBV19 | TGTGCCAGTAGTATCCTAGCGGGCAGTGTGGAGACCCAGTACTTC | CASSILAGSVETQYF
TRBJ2-5 | few | TRBD1 | TRBV5-4 | TGTGCCAGCAGCTTGGGGACAGGGGGACAAGAGACCCAGTACTTC | CASSLGTGGQETQYF
TRBJ2-7 | NA | TRBD2 | TRBV5-1 | TGCGCCAGCAGCCCACTGGGACTAGCGGCTACCTACGAGCAGTACTTC | CASSPLGLAATYEQYF
TRBJ2-7 | NA | NA | TRBV6-1 | TGTGCCAGCAGTGCGGACACAGAGTACGAGCAGTACTTC | CASSADTEYEQYF
TRBJ2-1 | NA | TRBD1 | TRBV4-1 | TGCGCCAGCAGCCCGGGACAGGGGGCACCTGAAGCCTACAATGAGCAGTTCTTC | CASSPGQGAPEAYNEQFF
TRBJ2-7 | NA | NA | TRBV27 | TGTGCCAGCACCCCTCTTGGCGGCTCCTACGAGCAGTACTTC | CASTPLGGSYEQYF
TRBJ2-5 | NA | NA | TRBV5-4 | TGTGCCAGCAGCTTCGATGGGCAGCTACAAGAGACCCAGTACTTC | CASSFDGQLQETQYF
TRBJ2-7 | once | TRBD2 | TRBV2 | TGTGCCAGCAGCCTGAGTGGGGCGGGAGGGCCTTTGGGCGAGCAGTACTTC | CASSLSGAGGPLGEQYF
TRBJ2-5 | NA | NA | TRBV11-2 | TGTGCCAGCAGCCCCCTGCGGGAGACCCAGTACTTC | CASSPLRETQYF
TRBJ2-1 | NA | TRBD2 | TRBV2 | TGTGCCAGCATCCTCGGGACTAGCGGTATGAATGAGCAGTTCTTC | CASILGTSGMNEQFF
TRBJ1-5 | NA | NA | TRBV4-1 | TGCGCCAGCAGCCAAGTCCCGGGAATTCAGCCCCAGCATTTT | CASSQVPGIQPQHF
TRBJ1-1 | NA | NA | TRBV10-3 | TGTGCCATCAGCGTCATAGCGACTGGCACTGAAGCTTTCTTT | CAISVIATGTEAFF
TRBJ1-2 | NA | TRBD1 | TRBV6-5 | TGTGCCAGCAGTTACGGACAGGGGGTTAACTATGGCTACACCTTC | CASSYGQGVNYGYTF
TRBJ2-7 | few | NA | TRBV4-2 | TGTGCCAGCAGCCGCCAGGGTTCCGAGCAGTACTTC | CASSRQGSEQYF
TRBJ2-2 | NA | NA | TRBV9 | TGTGCCAGCAGCGGGAGAGCGGGCGCCGGGGAGCTGTTTTTT | CASSGRAGAGELFF
TRBJ2-3 | NA | NA | TRBV15 | TGTGCCACCAGCAGAAGGGAGGGGGAAGATACGCAGTATTTT | CATSRREGEDTQYF
TRBJ1-1 | NA | NA | TRBV19 | TGTGCCAGTAGTATCGGAGACGGCACTGAAGCTTTCTTT | CASSIGDGTEAFF
TRBJ1-1 | NA | NA | TRBV5-8 | TGTGCCAGCAGCTTATTCTCAGCTTTCTTT | CASSLFSAFF
TRBJ2-2 | NA | TRBD1 | TRBV13 | TGTGCCAGCAGCGGGAAGACAGGGGAACGGTATGCCGGGGAGCTGTTTTTT | CASSGKTGERYAGELFF
TRBJ1-3 | once | TRBD1 | TRBV6-5 | TGTGCCAGCACAAGGGGGCCTGGAAACACCATATATTTT | CASTRGPGNTIYF
TRBJ1-4 | NA | NA | TRBV15 | TGTGCCACCAGCAGAGAGGGGCGCGCTAATGAAAAACTGTTTTTT | CATSREGRANEKLFF
TRBJ1-1 | NA | NA | TRBV28 | TGTGCCAGCAGCCCGACCGTTGCCAGGGTCACTGAAGCTTTCTTT | CASSPTVARVTEAFF
TRBJ1-6 | NA | NA | TRBV7-8 | TGTGCCAGCAGCTTAGAGGGGCTCAAGAATTCACCCCTCCACTTT | CASSLEGLKNSPLHF
TRBJ1-1 | NA | NA | TRBV30 | TGTGCCTGGAGGGACAGCCCGAACACTGAAGCTTTCTTT | CAWRDSPNTEAFF
TRBJ2-1 | NA | NA | TRBV13 | TGTGCCAGCAGCTTAGTTAGGACTACCAACAATGAGCAGTTCTTC | CASSLVRTTNNEQFF
TRBJ2-1 | NA | TRBD2 | TRBV5-4 | TGTGCCAGCAGCTCGGGGACTAGCGGGCGTGCCTACAATGAGCAGTTCTTC | CASSSGTSGRAYNEQFF
TRBJ2-3 | NA | NA | TRBV5-4 | TGTGCCAGCAGCTTGGCAGGGCAGAGCACAGATACGCAGTATTTT | CASSLAGQSTDTQYF
TRBJ2-2 | NA | NA | TRBV4-1 | TGCGCCAGCAGCCATCGACTGAACACCGGGGAGCTGTTTTTT | CASSHRLNTGELFF
TRBJ2-1 | NA | TRBD2 | TRBV23-1 | TGCGCCAGCAGGACTAGCGGGGGGTTGAATGAGCAGTTCTTC | CASRTSGGLNEQFF
TRBJ1-2 | once | NA | TRBV29-1 | TGCAGTGCTTACCAGGGAGGGACGGACTATGGCTACACCTTC | CSAYQGGTDYGYTF
TRBJ1-2 | NA | NA | TRBV6-5 | TGTGCCAGCAGTTACTCGGCCGGGGGTATATGGGATGGCTACACCTTC | CASSYSAGGIWDGYTF
TRBJ1-3 | NA | NA | TRBV11-2 | TGTGCCAGCAGCGTAGGGGAGACCCCTGGAAACACCATATATTTT | CASSVGETPGNTIYF